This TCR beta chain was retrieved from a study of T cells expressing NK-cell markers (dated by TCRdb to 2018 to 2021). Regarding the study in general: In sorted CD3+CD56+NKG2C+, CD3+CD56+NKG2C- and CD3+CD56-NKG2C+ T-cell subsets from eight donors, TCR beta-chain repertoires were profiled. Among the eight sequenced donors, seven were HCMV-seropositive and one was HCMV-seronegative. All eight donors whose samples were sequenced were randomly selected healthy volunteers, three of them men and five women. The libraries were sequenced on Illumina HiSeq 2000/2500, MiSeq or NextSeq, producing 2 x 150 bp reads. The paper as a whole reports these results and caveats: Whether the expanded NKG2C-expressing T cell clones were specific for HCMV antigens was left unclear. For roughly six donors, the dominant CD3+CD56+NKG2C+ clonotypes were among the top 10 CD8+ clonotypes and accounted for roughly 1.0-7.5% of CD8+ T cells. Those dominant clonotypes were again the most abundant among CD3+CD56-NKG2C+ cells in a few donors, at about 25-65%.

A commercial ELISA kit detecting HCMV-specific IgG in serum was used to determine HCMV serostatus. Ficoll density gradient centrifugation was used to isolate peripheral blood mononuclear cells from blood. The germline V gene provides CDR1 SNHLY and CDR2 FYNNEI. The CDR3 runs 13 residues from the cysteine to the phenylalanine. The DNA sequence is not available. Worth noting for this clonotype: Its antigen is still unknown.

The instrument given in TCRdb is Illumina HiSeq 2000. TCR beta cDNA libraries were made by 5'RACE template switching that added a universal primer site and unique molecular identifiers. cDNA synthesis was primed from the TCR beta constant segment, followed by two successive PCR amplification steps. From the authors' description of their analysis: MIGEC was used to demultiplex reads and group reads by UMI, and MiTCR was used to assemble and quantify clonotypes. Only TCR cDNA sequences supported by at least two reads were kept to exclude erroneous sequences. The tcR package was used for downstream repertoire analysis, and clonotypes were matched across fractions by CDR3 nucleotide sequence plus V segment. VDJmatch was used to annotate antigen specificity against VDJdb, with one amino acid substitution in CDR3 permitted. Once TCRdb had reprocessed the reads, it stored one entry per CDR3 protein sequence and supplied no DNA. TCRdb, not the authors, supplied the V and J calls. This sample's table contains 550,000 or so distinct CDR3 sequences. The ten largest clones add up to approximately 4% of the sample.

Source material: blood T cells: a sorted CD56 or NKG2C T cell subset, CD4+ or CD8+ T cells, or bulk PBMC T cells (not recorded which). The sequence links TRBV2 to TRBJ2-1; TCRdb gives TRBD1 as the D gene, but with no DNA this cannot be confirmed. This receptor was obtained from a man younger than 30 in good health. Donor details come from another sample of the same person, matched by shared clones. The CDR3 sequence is CASRVAEGSFSFF.